The next 17 T cell receptor beta chains were all read from a single sample in a study of radiotherapy plus CTLA-4 blockade in lung cancer. Libraries were prepared by immunoSEQ multiplex PCR; TCRdb keeps only in-frame clonotypes and omits some of them. The table lists about 59,000 clones, almost 85% of them singletons. This specimen consisted of peripheral blood, obtained from a patient treated with radiotherapy plus ipilimumab. The receptors originated from a human donor with non-small cell lung cancer whose response to radiotherapy plus ipilimumab could not be evaluated.

The chain carries TRBV5-4 and TRBJ1-1; D unresolved. The CDR3 length is 15 residues. Germline lookup yields CDR1 SGHNT and CDR2 YYREEE (reference sequence). Deletions cut 0 bases from V and 0 bases from J, with 9 bases between. Written as DNA, the CDR3 is TGTGCCAGCAGCTTGGGGGGAGACATGAACACTGAAGCTTTCTTT. It specifies CASSLGGDMNTEAFF. Combining the CDR3 with reference TRBV5-4 and TRBJ1-1 gives the whole variable domain ETGVTQSPTHLIKTRGQQVTLRCSSQSGHNTVSWYQQALGQGPQFIFQYYREEENGRGNFPPRFSGLQFPNYSSELNVNALELDDSALYLCASSLGGDMNTEAFFGQGTRLTVV.

V and J are TRBV5-4 and TRBJ2-2, with D possibly TRBD1 on 6 matching bases. The length of the CDR3 is 20 residues. Germline lookup yields CDR1 SGHNT and CDR2 YYREEE (reference sequence). V lost 4 bases to trimming and J lost 3 bases, with 28 bases between them. CDR3 residues: CASSPHPNTRGQSDTGELFF. The DNA of the CDR3 is TGTGCCAGCAGCCCTCACCCAAATACCCGAGGACAGTCGGACACCGGGGAGCTGTTTTTT.

This clone was seen only once. This chain links TRBV15 with TRBJ1-1, with D possibly matching TRBD1 (6 bases). CDR1 LNHNV and CDR2 YYDKDF come from the germline V gene (reference sequence). The CDR3 runs 17 residues. Trimming removed 5 bases from V and 3 bases from J, with 22 bases in between. CDR3 bases: TGTGCCACCAGCCCAAGGGGGGGTTTGGGCAAGGACACTGAAGCTTTCTTT. It codes for CATSPRGGLGKDTEAFF.

The genes are TRBV28 and TRBJ2-2; TRBD1 agrees at 9 bases. Germline values: CDR1 MDHEN, CDR2 SYDVKM. V shed 6 bases, J shed 3 bases, and the junction held 14 bases outside the gene matches. The CDR3 is made up of 18 amino acids. The CDR3 region has the DNA TGTGCCAGCAGAGGTCGTTCCGGGACAGGGATCGACACCGGGGAGCTGTTTTTT. It yields the protein CASRGRSGTGIDTGELFF.

The CDR3 DNA follows: TGTGCCAGCAGCGTGCACGGGATAAGCACAGATACGCAGTATTTT. Translation: CASSVHGISTDTQYF. The genes are TRBV9 and TRBJ2-3; a weak D match, TRBD2 (5 bases). Germline V CDR1 and CDR2: SGDLS, YYNGEE. V lost 2 bases, J lost 0 bases, and 10 bases lay in between. This CDR3 has 15 residues.

The rearrangement joins TRBV28 to TRBJ2-3; 9 bases fit TRBD2. The CDR3 is made up of 15 amino acids. Germline assignment: CDR1 MDHEN and CDR2 SYDVKM. The V gene end was trimmed by 7 bases and the J gene end by 7 bases; junction bases not matched to a gene: 12. The CDR3 sequence: CASNGLARSGNTQYF. The CDR3 DNA reads as TGTGCCAGCAACGGACTAGCGCGATCGGGGAATACGCAGTATTTT.

This clone appeared a single time. The rearrangement joins TRBV6-1 to TRBJ1-4, with 7 bases fitting TRBD1. The V gene's germline CDR1 is MNHNS and CDR2 SASEGT. The CDR3 runs to 14 residues. J was trimmed by 7 bases and V by 4 bases; bases with no gene match: 6. CDR3 coding DNA: TGTGCCAGCAGTGGACAGGGTTGGGGTGAAAAACTGTTTTTT. Protein product: CASSGQGWGEKLFF.

This chain links TRBV11-2 with TRBJ2-7; 8 bases agree with TRBD2. The CDR3 runs 15 residues. Germline V gene sequence: CDR1 SGHAT, CDR2 FQNNGV. Germline trimming cut 2 bases from V and 1 base from J; bases unmatched to any gene: 4. As DNA, the CDR3 is TGTGCCAGCAGCTTATATGCGGGGGGTTCCTACGAGCAGTACTTC. This codes for CASSLYAGGSYEQYF.

On this clone: The identical CDR3 is also encoded by other nucleotide sequences in the sample. The J gene is TRBJ1-1, the V gene TRBV15; 10 bases fit TRBD1. The V segment lost 3 bases and the J segment 7 bases; nucleotides outside the gene matches: 2. The CDR3 has 13 residues. Germline loops: CDR1 LNHNV, CDR2 YYDKDF (reference sequence). CDR3 region: CATSRGQGLEAFF. CDR3 DNA: TGTGCCACCAGCAGGGGACAGGGGCTTGAAGCTTTCTTT.

This clone was found a few times. This CDR3 is CASSEQVDQETQYF. In nucleotides, the CDR3 is TGTGCCAGCAGTGAACAGGTGGATCAAGAGACCCAGTACTTC. V and J are TRBV6-1 and TRBJ2-5; D unresolved. The CDR3 covers 14 residues. V shed 2 bases and J shed 2 bases, with 9 bases lying between them. Germline V gene data show CDR1 as MNHNS and CDR2 as SASEGT.

A word on this clone: At the DNA level, this CDR3 is encoded by other sequences in the same sample as well. The rearrangement links TRBV29-1 to TRBJ2-3, with D maybe TRBD2 (6 bases). V was pared by 4 bases and J by 3 bases, with 11 bases between. The V gene's germline CDR1 is SQVTM and CDR2 ANQGSEA. This CDR3 is 13 amino acids long. CDR3 residues: CSVVGGATDTQYF. CDR3 nucleotide sequence: TGCAGCGTTGTGGGGGGAGCTACAGATACGCAGTATTTT.

The chain combines TRBV4-1 with TRBJ2-7, with unresolved D. Germline values: CDR1 MGHRA, CDR2 YSYEKL. The CDR3 contains 16 residues. Trimming left V 0 bases short and J 2 bases short, with 14 bases between. CDR3: CASSQDISIRAYEQYF. Written as DNA, the CDR3 is TGCGCCAGCAGCCAAGATATCTCGATAAGAGCCTACGAGCAGTACTTC.

The V call is TRBV27, the J call TRBJ1-2, with 8 bases fitting TRBD1. J was trimmed by 8 bases and V by 5 bases; bases with no gene match: 4. Germline-derived CDR1 and CDR2 are MNHEY and SMNVEV (reference sequence). This CDR3 is 12 amino acids long. CDR3 nucleotides: TGTGCCAGCAGTAGGACAGGGACCGGCTACACCTTC. As protein: CASSRTGTGYTF.

This clone has more than one count but fewer than ten. This chain connects TRBV7-2 to TRBJ1-4; TRBD1 matches at 7 bases. The CDR3 runs to 15 residues. Trimming at V came to 4 bases and at J to 5 bases, leaving 7 bases not matched to a gene. Germline V gives CDR1 SGHTA, CDR2 FQGNSA. CDR3 coding DNA: TGTGCCAGCAGCTGGAAGACAGGGCCAAATGAAAAACTGTTTTTT. Its translation: CASSWKTGPNEKLFF.

This chain links TRBV29-1 with TRBJ1-3, with D perhaps TRBD1 (5 bases). Trimming removed 1 base from V and 7 bases from J, with 11 bases in between. CDR1 is SQVTM and CDR2 is ANQGSEA in the germline V gene. This CDR3 has 13 residues. CDR3 bases: TGCAGCGTTGAAGGTTCAGGGAGGAACACCATATATTTT. Its translation: CSVEGSGRNTIYF.

This chain links TRBV27 with TRBJ2-1, with 9 bases that match TRBD1. From germline, CDR1 is MNHEY and CDR2 SMNVEV (reference sequence). Trimming removed 5 bases from V and 7 bases from J; junction bases left unmatched: 6. The CDR3 covers 14 residues. The CDR3 protein is CASSNGQGWNEQFF. The DNA of the CDR3 is TGTGCCAGCAGTAATGGACAGGGGTGGAATGAGCAGTTCTTC.

V is TRBV20-1 and J is TRBJ1-4; D is undetermined. The CDR3 sequence is 11 residues long. The V gene's germline CDR1 is DFQATT and CDR2 SNEGSKA (reference sequence). Trimming shortened V by 6 bases and J by 5 bases, and 7 bases separated the two germline ends. This chain's CDR3 is CSAQKNEKLFF. CDR3 DNA sequence: TGCAGTGCGCAGAAGAATGAAAAACTGTTTTTT.